This entry lists 21 T cell receptor beta chains sequenced from one sample in a study of early T cells in non-severe SARS-CoV-2 infection. TCRdb re-derived calls from the 5' RACE reads in MiXCR, one entry per CDR3 protein. This sample has about 76,000 distinct CDR3 sequences, with less than 20% found just once. Material: whole blood. Every receptor here comes from an adult who was a healthcare worker with PCR-confirmed SARS-CoV-2 infection or an uninfected control (not recorded which).

This clonotype was recorded many times. The V and J genes are TRBV7-2 and TRBJ1-6, with 8 bases matching TRBD1. CDR1 is SGHTA, CDR2 FQGNSA, per germline. The length of the CDR3 is 14 residues. J lost 8 bases, V lost 6 bases, and 6 bases had no gene match. The CDR3 DNA reads as TGTGCCAGCAGTGGACAGGGCGTTCATTCACCCCTCCACTTT. Encoded protein: CASSGQGVHSPLHF.

The CDR3 loop reads CASSVAPVRDTQYF. CDR3 nucleotides: TGTGCCAGCAGCGTAGCCCCCGTCAGGGATACGCAGTATTTT. V is TRBV9 and J is TRBJ2-3; D unresolved. V dropped 0 bases and J dropped 6 bases, with 11 bases sitting between them. This CDR3 spans 14 amino acids. CDR1 and CDR2 (germline): SGDLS, YYNGEE.

The genes are TRBV5-1 and TRBJ2-2; 7 bases map to TRBD2. CDR3 length equals 15 residues. After removal of 3 bases from V and 0 bases from J, the junction contained 2 bases not matched to a gene. Germline loops: CDR1 SGHRS, CDR2 YFSETQ. Here the CDR3 reads CASSSGLANTGELFF. For the CDR3, the DNA is TGCGCCAGCAGCTCCGGACTAGCGAACACCGGGGAGCTGTTTTTT.

This clonotype appeared a few times. The chain carries TRBV5-1 and TRBJ2-7, with 11 bases matching TRBD2. This CDR3 has 16 residues. The V and J ends lost 2 bases and 3 bases, in that order; junction bases with no gene match: 7. Germline-derived CDR1 and CDR2 are SGHRS and YFSETQ. The CDR3 DNA sequence: TGCGCCAGCAGCTTCCTCCAAACTAGCGGGAGCTACGAGCAGTACTTC. The encoded protein is CASSFLQTSGSYEQYF.

In regard to this clonotype: The junction differs from germline at one of its ends, possibly a read error. This chain joins TRBV15 and TRBJ2-7; D is tentatively TRBD1 or TRBD2 (7 bases each). This CDR3 is built from 16 residues. CDR1 is LNHNV, CDR2 YYDKDF, per germline (reference sequence). The CDR3 loop reads CATGRGGGRGTYEQYF. The DNA for the CDR3 is TGTGCCACCGGCAGAGGCGGGGGCAGGGGGACCTACGAGCAGTACTTC.

The chain couples TRBV5-5 to TRBJ1-1; D gene ambiguous. CDR3 length equals 14 residues. Trimming left V 5 bases short and J 0 bases short, with 11 bases between. CDR1 is SGHKS, CDR2 YYEKEE, per germline (reference sequence). The CDR3 loop is CASRLTTLNTEAFF. For the CDR3, the DNA is TGTGCCAGCAGGCTAACTACCCTGAACACTGAAGCTTTCTTT.

V gene TRBV6-2 or TRBV6-3 combines with J gene TRBJ1-1; D is possibly TRBD1 (6 bases). CDR1 is MNHEY and CDR2 is SVGEGT in the germline V gene. Trimming removed 4 bases from V and 5 bases from J, with 20 bases in between. The CDR3 consists of 16 residues. Here the CDR3 reads CASSSSRGRGRTEAFF. The DNA for the CDR3 is TGTGCCAGCAGTTCCTCTAGGGGCAGGGGAAGGACTGAAGCTTTCTTT.

Note on this clonotype: The junction does not match germline at one end; this may be a read error. Written as DNA, the CDR3 is TGTGCCGGCAGGGACAGGACAGGGAATTCACCCCTCCACTTT. This translates into CAGRDRTGNSPLHF. This chain uses TRBV7-2 with TRBJ1-6, with 8 bases matching TRBD1. This CDR3 has 14 residues. Germline V CDR1 and CDR2: SGHTA, FQGNSA.

The rearrangement uses TRBV29-1 and TRBJ2-7, with D tentatively TRBD2 (5 bases). V was cut by 7 bases and J by 0 bases, with 25 bases left in between. The CDR3 runs to 17 residues. In germline, CDR1 is SQVTM, CDR2 ANQGSEA. CDR3 in DNA: TGCAGCGCCCTATTAGGAGCCACCATAGCGAGCTCCTACGAGCAGTACTTC. Protein: CSALLGATIASSYEQYF.

The CDR3 spells CASSGGGSGQGYQPQHF. In nucleotides, the CDR3 is TGTGCCAGCAGTGGTGGTGGCTCGGGACAGGGGTATCAGCCCCAGCATTTT. This rearrangement joins TRBV2 to TRBJ1-5; 10 bases line up with TRBD1. Unmatched junction bases numbered 11, after V lost 4 bases and J lost 5 bases. The CDR3 contains 17 residues. CDR1 and CDR2 (germline): SNHLY, FYNNEI.

There are a few counts of this clonotype. This chain uses TRBV20-1 with TRBJ2-2; 10 bases align to TRBD1. CDR1 and CDR2 from the germline V gene are DFQATT and SNEGSKA (reference sequence). V was pared by 5 bases and J by 6 bases, with 9 bases of the junction left unmatched. The CDR3 has 15 amino acids. The CDR3 sequence is CSAGMGTGDAGELFF. CDR3 nucleotide sequence: TGCAGTGCTGGAATGGGGACAGGGGACGCCGGGGAGCTGTTTTTT.

This clonotype was seen a few times. The chain uses TRBV19 and TRBJ1-5; tentatively, D is TRBD1 (5 bases). Germline V gives CDR1 LNHDA, CDR2 SQIVND (reference sequence). The length of the CDR3 is 16 residues. V lost 3 bases, J lost 3 bases, and 15 bases lay in between. CDR3: CASSIGREWDNQPQHF. The CDR3 DNA follows: TGTGCCAGTAGTATTGGCAGGGAGTGGGACAATCAGCCCCAGCATTTT.

This clonotype was counted a few times. This chain links TRBV9 with TRBJ2-4; D is uncertain. Trimming shortened V by 0 bases and J by 0 bases, and 7 bases separated the two germline ends. The CDR3 is 15 residues long. Germline assignment: CDR1 SGDLS and CDR2 YYNGEE. DNA of the CDR3: TGTGCCAGCAGCGTAGGAATTCTAGCCAAAAACATTCAGTACTTC. Residues: CASSVGILAKNIQYF.

Ten or more counts support this clonotype. The J gene is TRBJ2-1, the V gene TRBV5-8; either TRBD1 or TRBD2 may supply D (6 bases each). Germline-derived CDR1 and CDR2 are SGHTS and YDEGEE. V was shortened by 4 bases and J by 10 bases, with 12 bases between the two germline ends. This CDR3 has 12 residues. The CDR3 bases are TGTGCCAGCAGCGGGGGGCTAGCCGAGCAGTTCTTC. This gives the protein CASSGGLAEQFF. Looking up the rest from reference TRBV5-8 and TRBJ2-1 gives the full variable domain: EAGVTQSPTHLIKTRGQQATLRCSPISGHTSVYWYQQALGLGLQFLLWYDEGEERNRGNFPPRFSGRQFPNYSSELNVNALELEDSALYLCASSGGLAEQFFGPGTRLTVL.

This clonotype was seen a few times. The chain has TRBV20-1 and TRBJ1-2, with 8 bases that match TRBD1. Germline V lookup: CDR1 DFQATT, CDR2 SNEGSKA (reference sequence). The CDR3 is 13 residues long. V lost 0 bases to trimming and J lost 6 bases; unmatched junction nucleotides: 3. The CDR3: CSARDHRGDGYTF. As DNA, the CDR3 is TGCAGTGCTAGAGATCACAGGGGGGATGGCTACACCTTC.

This clonotype came up a few times. The rearrangement joins TRBV6-5 to TRBJ2-1; 9 bases agree with TRBD2. The CDR3 consists of 15 residues. Unmatched junction bases numbered 6, after V lost 9 bases and J lost 0 bases. In germline, CDR1 is MNHEY, CDR2 SVGAGI. CDR3: CASIAGASSYNEQFF. CDR3 coding DNA: TGTGCCAGTATAGCGGGGGCGAGCTCCTACAATGAGCAGTTCTTC.

The rearrangement uses TRBV7-9 and TRBJ1-4; D may be TRBD1 (5 bases). The CDR3 runs to 16 residues. The germline V gene encodes CDR1 SEHNR and CDR2 FQNEAQ (reference sequence). With 4 bases removed from V and 7 bases from J, the gap between germline ends came to 19 bases. CDR3 nucleotides: TGTGCCAGCAGCTACTCCTCAGGGAGGAGAAGTGAAAAACTGTTTTTT. It encodes CASSYSSGRRSEKLFF.

The chain uses TRBV27 and TRBJ1-1; D gene uncertain. The germline CDR1 and CDR2 sequences are MNHEY and SMNVEV (reference sequence). This CDR3 is built from 15 residues. Trimming pared 4 bases from V and 2 bases from J, leaving 14 bases between. The CDR3, as DNA: TGTGCCAGCAGTTCTGGCCGCCCTGATAACACTGAAGCTTTCTTT. It is translated as CASSSGRPDNTEAFF.

In this sample, this clonotype turned up a few times. V usage is TRBV18 and J usage is TRBJ1-1, with no clear D. The CDR3 contains 16 residues. Trimming left V 3 bases short and J 3 bases short, with 17 bases between. In germline, CDR1 is KGHSH, CDR2 LQKENI. The CDR3 DNA is TGTGCCAGCTCACCCCAGGCCGCCCCCGGAGACACTGAAGCTTTCTTT. It yields the protein CASSPQAAPGDTEAFF.

This clonotype has more than one count but fewer than ten. The CDR3 here is CASRKGKLDTQYF. The DNA for the CDR3 is TGTGCCAGCAGGAAGGGTAAATTGGATACGCAGTATTTT. This chain uses TRBV6-5 with TRBJ2-3; no reliable D call. CDR3 size: 13 residues. The germline V and J ends were trimmed by 6 bases and 6 bases, with 13 bases remaining between them. Germline lookup yields CDR1 MNHEY and CDR2 SVGAGI.

This clonotype was observed a few times. This may stem from a read error, because a much larger clone lies one nucleotide away. The rearrangement links TRBV4-3 to TRBJ2-2; 7 bases line up with TRBD2. CDR1 LGHNA and CDR2 YSLEER come from the germline V gene. The length of the CDR3 is 15 residues. V lost 2 bases and J lost 6; bases outside the gene matches: 6. The CDR3 is CASSQSFGLAGELFF. The CDR3 region has the DNA TGCGCCAGCAGCCAAAGTTTTGGACTAGCCGGGGAGCTGTTTTTT.